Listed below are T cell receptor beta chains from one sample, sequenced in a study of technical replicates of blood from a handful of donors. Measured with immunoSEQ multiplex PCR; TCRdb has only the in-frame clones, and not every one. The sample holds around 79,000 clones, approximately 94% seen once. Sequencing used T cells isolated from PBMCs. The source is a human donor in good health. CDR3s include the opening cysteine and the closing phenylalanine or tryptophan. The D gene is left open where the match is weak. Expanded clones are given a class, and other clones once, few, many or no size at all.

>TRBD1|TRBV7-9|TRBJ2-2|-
TGTGCCAGCAGCCGACAGGGGGCGAAATACACCGGGGAGCTGTTTTTT
CASSRQGAKYTGELFF
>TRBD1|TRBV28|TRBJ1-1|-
TGTGCCAGCAGTAGCGGACAGGGGGTAGGCACTGAAGCTTTCTTT
CASSSGQGVGTEAFF
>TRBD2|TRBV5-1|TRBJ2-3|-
TGCGCCAGCAGCTTCGGACTAGCGGGGGTTCCCACAGATACGCAGTATTTT
CASSFGLAGVPTDTQYF
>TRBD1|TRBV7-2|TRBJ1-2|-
TGTGCCAGCAGCCCCTACCCTGGACAGGGCGGCGGCTACACCTTC
CASSPYPGQGGGYTF
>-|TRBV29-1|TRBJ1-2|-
TGCAGCGTTGAAACGGCGGGGGACTATGGCTACACCTTC
CSVETAGDYGYTF
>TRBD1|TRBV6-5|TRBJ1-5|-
TGTGCCAGCAGGCCGGACAGGGTTGTTACTCAGCCCCAGCATTTT
CASRPDRVVTQPQHF
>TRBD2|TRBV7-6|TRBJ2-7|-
TGTGCCAGCAGCGTGAGAATACGGACTAGCGGGACGGACGAGCAGTACTTC
CASSVRIRTSGTDEQYF
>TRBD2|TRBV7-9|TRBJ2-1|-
TGTGCCAGCAGCTCCCCTAGCGGGAGAATGAATGAGCAGTTCTTC
CASSSPSGRMNEQFF
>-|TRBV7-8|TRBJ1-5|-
TGTGCCAGCAGCTTAGCGTGGACGTGGGAGAGCAATCAGCCCCAGCATTTT
CASSLAWTWESNQPQHF
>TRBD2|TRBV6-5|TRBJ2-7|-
TGTGCCAGCAGTTTGTACTCTGCGGGAGCTGACGAGCAGTACTTC
CASSLYSAGADEQYF
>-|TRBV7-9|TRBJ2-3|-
TGTGCCAGCAGCTTAAGGGTTAGCGGAAAAACTAGCACAGATACGCAGTATTTT
CASSLRVSGKTSTDTQYF
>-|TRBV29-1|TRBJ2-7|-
TGCAGCGTCAAGAAACAGGGAAGCTCCTACGAGCAGTACTTC
CSVKKQGSSYEQYF
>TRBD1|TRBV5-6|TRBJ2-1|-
TGTGCCAGCAGCCTCCCGGACAGGGTGACCTACAATGAGCAGTTCTTC
CASSLPDRVTYNEQFF
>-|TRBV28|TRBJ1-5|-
TGTGCCAGCATCCAGGGAGGTAACCATCAGCCCCAGCATTTT
CASIQGGNHQPQHF
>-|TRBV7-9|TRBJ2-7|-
TGTGCCAGCAGCCTTCGGGGGAACTACGAGCAGTACTTC
CASSLRGNYEQYF
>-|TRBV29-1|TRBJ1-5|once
TGCAGCGTGGGAACAGGGACCAATCAGCCCCAGCATTTT
CSVGTGTNQPQHF
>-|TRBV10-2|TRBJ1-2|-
TGCGCCAGCAGTGACGTCGACAGGCGCTATGGCTACACCTTC
CASSDVDRRYGYTF
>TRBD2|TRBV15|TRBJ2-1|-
TGTGCCACCAGCAGAGGTATACAGGGGCCACTAGCGGGAGATGAGCAGTTCTTC
CATSRGIQGPLAGDEQFF
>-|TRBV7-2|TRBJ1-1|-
TGTGCCAGCAGCTCCGCCTTCGGGAACACTGAAGCTTTCTTT
CASSSAFGNTEAFF
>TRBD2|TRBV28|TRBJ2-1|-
TGTGCCAGCAGTTCTAGCGGCTCCTACAATGAGCAGTTCTTC
CASSSSGSYNEQFF
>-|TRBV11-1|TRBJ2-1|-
TGTGCCAGCAGCTTCCACAGGGAGCAGTTCTTC
CASSFHREQFF
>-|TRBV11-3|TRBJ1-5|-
TGTGCCAGCAGCCCCCGCGCACGGGGGACGGATCAGCCCCAGCATTTT
CASSPRARGTDQPQHF
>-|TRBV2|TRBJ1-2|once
TGTGCCAGCACCAAAACCGGGGGTACCTATGGCTACACCTTC
CASTKTGGTYGYTF
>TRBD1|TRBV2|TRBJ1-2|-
TGTGCCAGCAGTGAGGGGACAGGTAGCTATGGCTACACCTTC
CASSEGTGSYGYTF
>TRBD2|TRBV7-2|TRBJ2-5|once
TGTGCCAGCAGCGTCACGGGAGGGGAGACCCAGTACTTC
CASSVTGGETQYF
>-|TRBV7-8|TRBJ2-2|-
TGTGCCAGCAGCCCTCTAGCTTTCGGCACCGGGGAGCTGTTTTTT
CASSPLAFGTGELFF
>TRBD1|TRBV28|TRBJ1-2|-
TGTGCCAGCAGTTTCGTGGGAAACAGGGGTGTTGGCTACACCTTC
CASSFVGNRGVGYTF
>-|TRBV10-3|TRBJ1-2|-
TGTGCCATCAGTGACGACAGGAGAAACTATGGCTACACCTTC
CAISDDRRNYGYTF
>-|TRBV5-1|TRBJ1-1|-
TGCGCCAGCAGCTTCGACGGGATCTTCGACAGGCCGGCTTTCTTT
CASSFDGIFDRPAFF
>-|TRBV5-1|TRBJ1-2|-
TGCGCCAGCAGCTTGGCACAGCCGGACTATGGCTACACCTTC
CASSLAQPDYGYTF
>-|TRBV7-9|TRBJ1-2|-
TGTGCCAGCAGCGGAGTAGATGGCTACACCTTC
CASSGVDGYTF
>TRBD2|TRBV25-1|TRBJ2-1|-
TGTGCCAGCATAGCGGGAGGCTACAATGAGCAGTTCTTC
CASIAGGYNEQFF
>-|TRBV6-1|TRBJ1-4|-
TGTGCCAGCAGTCGAGACAGGAGCAATGAAAAACTGTTTTTT
CASSRDRSNEKLFF
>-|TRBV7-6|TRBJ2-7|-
TGTGCCAGCAGCTTAGGGCAGGGTCTAAGCTCCTACGAGCAGTACTTC
CASSLGQGLSSYEQYF
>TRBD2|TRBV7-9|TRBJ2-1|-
TGTGCCAGCAGCAGCTTGGGACTAGCGATCAATGAGCAGTTCTTC
CASSSLGLAINEQFF
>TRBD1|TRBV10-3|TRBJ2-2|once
TGTGCCATCAGCTCGACAGGGGACACCGGGGAGCTGTTTTTT
CAISSTGDTGELFF
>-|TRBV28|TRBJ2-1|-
TGTGCCAGCACCCGCCGGTTGGGCCATGAGCAGTTCTTC
CASTRRLGHEQFF
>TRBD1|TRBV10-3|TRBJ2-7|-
TGTGCCATCAGTGAGTCGACGACCGACAGGGCCTACGAGCAGTACTTC
CAISESTTDRAYEQYF
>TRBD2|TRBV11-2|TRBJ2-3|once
TGTGCCAGCAGCTTAGTGCCTAGCGGGGGGGTTTTGACAGATACGCAGTATTTT
CASSLVPSGGVLTDTQYF
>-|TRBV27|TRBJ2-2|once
TGTGCCAGCACCGGATTCACAGGGACGAACACCGGGGAGCTGTTTTTT
CASTGFTGTNTGELFF
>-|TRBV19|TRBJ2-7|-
TGTGCCAGTAGTAGTTCAGACGGAAGGAGCTCCTACGAGCAGTACTTC
CASSSSDGRSSYEQYF
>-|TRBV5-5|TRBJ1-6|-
TGTGCCAGCAGCTTGGACCGGCGGGGAAATACCTATAATTCACCCCTCCACTTT
CASSLDRRGNTYNSPLHF
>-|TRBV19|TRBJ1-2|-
TGTGCCAGTAGTCCACAGGTGCCCTATGGCTACACCTTC
CASSPQVPYGYTF
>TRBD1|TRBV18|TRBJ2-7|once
TGTGCCAGCTCACCACCAGGACAGGGCTACGAGCAGTACTTC
CASSPPGQGYEQYF
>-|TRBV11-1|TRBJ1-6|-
TGTGCCAGCAGCTCCTTGCGGGGAGATTCACCCCTCCACTTT
CASSSLRGDSPLHF
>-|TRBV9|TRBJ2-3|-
TGTGCCAGCAGCGTACCCCGTACTACCGACCCCACAGATACGCAGTATTTT
CASSVPRTTDPTDTQYF
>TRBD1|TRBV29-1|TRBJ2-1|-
TGCAGCGGTTTAGTTCGACAGGGGGATCGGGAGCAGTTCTTC
CSGLVRQGDREQFF
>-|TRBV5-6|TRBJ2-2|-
TGTGCCAGCAGCTTGGCGGGAGAGGAGCTGTTTTTT
CASSLAGEELFF
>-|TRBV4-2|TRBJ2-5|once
TGTGCCAGCAGCCAAGATTCGGGGGAGTGGGAGACCCAGTACTTC
CASSQDSGEWETQYF
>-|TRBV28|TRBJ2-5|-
TGTGCCAGCACCCTAGGCGCAGGGCCGATCCAAGAGACCCAGTACTTC
CASTLGAGPIQETQYF
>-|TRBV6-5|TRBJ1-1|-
TGTGCCAGCAGTACAGGGCGGGTAAGTCTTGATGCTTTCTTT
CASSTGRVSLDAFF
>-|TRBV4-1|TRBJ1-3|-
TGCGCCAGCAGCTCAAGATCGCGGGGGGCAGGAAACACCATATATTTT
CASSSRSRGAGNTIYF
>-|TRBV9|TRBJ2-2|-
TGTGCCAGCAGCGTAGGAGGGGGATCGAACACCGGGGAGCTGTTTTTT
CASSVGGGSNTGELFF